A selection of T cell receptor beta chains follows, all from one sample in a study of cytomegalovirus exposure and HLA in healthy donors. The table came from immunoSEQ multiplex PCR; TCRdb's copy has only in-frame clones and leaves some out. The sample lists 150,000 to 200,000 clones, approximately 82% seen once, with approximately 1.5% in the top ten. The specimen was PBMCs. The source of these receptors is a male donor in good health and CMV-seronegative. The CDR3 runs from the conserved cysteine through the conserved F or W. A D gene is named only where the DNA matches it firmly. For some rows the clone size is stated as once, few or many, or as a class when expanded; others skip it.

J: TRBJ1-2; size: -; V: TRBV7-9; D: -; DNA: TGTGCCAGCAACCCGAAAGGGGACTATGGCTACACCTTC; CDR3: CASNPKGDYGYTF
J: TRBJ1-1; size: -; V: TRBV19; D: -; DNA: TGTGCCAGTAGCCTGACATCAACAACTGAAGCTTTCTTT; CDR3: CASSLTSTTEAFF
J: TRBJ2-5; size: -; V: TRBV7-8; D: -; DNA: TGTGCCAGCAGCTTAGGACTCCAAGAGACCCAGTACTTC; CDR3: CASSLGLQETQYF
J: TRBJ2-6; size: -; V: TRBV4-1; D: -; DNA: TGCGCCAGCAGCCAAGGAGGGGGCTCTGGGGCCAACGTCCTGACTTTC; CDR3: CASSQGGGSGANVLTF
J: TRBJ2-3; size: -; V: TRBV7-3; D: TRBD2; DNA: TGTGCCAGCAGCGTACTAGCGGGAAAACCAGATACGCAGTATTTT; CDR3: CASSVLAGKPDTQYF
J: TRBJ1-4; size: -; V: TRBV9; D: TRBD1; DNA: TGTGCCAGCAGTGGGGGGACAGGGCGTGCAACTAATGAAAAACTGTTTTTT; CDR3: CASSGGTGRATNEKLFF
J: TRBJ1-3; size: -; V: TRBV7-2; D: TRBD1; DNA: TGTGCCAGCAGCGGACAGGGGGCCAGAAACACCATATATTTT; CDR3: CASSGQGARNTIYF
J: TRBJ2-7; size: -; V: TRBV5-5; D: TRBD2; DNA: TGTGCCAGCAGCTTGAACCTAGCGGCATACTACGAGCAGTACTTC; CDR3: CASSLNLAAYYEQYF
J: TRBJ1-3; size: once; V: TRBV5-8; D: -; DNA: TGTGCCAGCAGCTTGGAACAACGCTTGGGAAACACCATATATTTT; CDR3: CASSLEQRLGNTIYF
J: TRBJ2-1; size: -; V: TRBV12-5; D: -; DNA: TGTGCTAGTGGTAGGACTTCCAACTCCTACAATGAGCAGTTCTTC; CDR3: CASGRTSNSYNEQFF
J: TRBJ1-4; size: -; V: TRBV6-5; D: TRBD1; DNA: TGTGCCAGCAGCCCCCCGGGACAGCGCGGAAAACTGTTTTTT; CDR3: CASSPPGQRGKLFF
J: TRBJ2-3; size: -; V: TRBV28; D: TRBD2; DNA: TGTGCCTACGCCATAGCGGGGGTCCTGGATACGCAGTATTTT; CDR3: CAYAIAGVLDTQYF
J: TRBJ2-7; size: -; V: TRBV2; D: TRBD1; DNA: TGTGCCAGCAGATACGGGACAGACTCCTACGAGCAGTACTTC; CDR3: CASRYGTDSYEQYF
J: TRBJ1-1; size: once; V: TRBV5-1; D: -; DNA: TGCGCCAGCAGCGCCGACAGCGACACTGAAGCTTTCTTT; CDR3: CASSADSDTEAFF
J: TRBJ2-2; size: -; V: TRBV7-3; D: -; DNA: TGTGCCAGCAGCCCCCCCCTAGCGCCCGGGGAGCTGTTTTTT; CDR3: CASSPPLAPGELFF
J: TRBJ2-3; size: -; V: TRBV6-1; D: TRBD1; DNA: TGTGCCAGCAGTGAATGGTGGCAGGGGGCCTCGGATACGCAGTATTTT; CDR3: CASSEWWQGASDTQYF
J: TRBJ2-7; size: -; V: TRBV27; D: TRBD1; DNA: TGTGCCAGCAGCCGAACAGGGGGGAGCTCCTACGAGCAGTACTTC; CDR3: CASSRTGGSSYEQYF
J: TRBJ2-3; size: -; V: TRBV20-1; D: -; DNA: TGCAGTGCGGAGGGGTCAGATACGCAGTATTTT; CDR3: CSAEGSDTQYF
J: TRBJ2-5; size: once; V: TRBV9; D: TRBD2; DNA: TGTGCCAGCAGCTACGGGACTAGCGGGAGGGTGGAGACCCAGTACTTC; CDR3: CASSYGTSGRVETQYF
J: TRBJ2-3; size: -; V: TRBV29-1; D: TRBD1; DNA: TGCAGCGTAACAACGGGACAGGGAACAGATACGCAGTATTTT; CDR3: CSVTTGQGTDTQYF
J: TRBJ1-4; size: -; V: TRBV19; D: TRBD1; DNA: TGTGCCAGTAGTATTGGGAGACAGGGCAGCCTAGAAAAACTGTTTTTT; CDR3: CASSIGRQGSLEKLFF
J: TRBJ1-1; size: once; V: TRBV7-8; D: TRBD1; DNA: TGTGCCAGCAGCTTAGTGGGGACAGATTATGAAGCTTTCTTT; CDR3: CASSLVGTDYEAFF
J: TRBJ1-3; size: -; V: TRBV28; D: TRBD1; DNA: TGTGCCAGCAGTTGGGTGGGACAGGGGGCTGGAAACACCATATATTTT; CDR3: CASSWVGQGAGNTIYF
J: TRBJ1-3; size: -; V: TRBV7-9; D: -; DNA: TGTGCCAGCAGCTTAGGACTCGGGGCTGGAAACACCATATATTTT; CDR3: CASSLGLGAGNTIYF
J: TRBJ1-4; size: once; V: TRBV11-2; D: -; DNA: TGTGCCAGCAGCCCGGGCAGGGCGGAGGAAAAACTGTTTTTT; CDR3: CASSPGRAEEKLFF
J: TRBJ1-4; size: -; V: TRBV5-1; D: TRBD1; DNA: TGCGCCAGCAGCGTGGGACAGGCAACTAATGAAAAACTGTTTTTT; CDR3: CASSVGQATNEKLFF
J: TRBJ2-7; size: -; V: TRBV9; D: -; DNA: TGTGCCAGCAGCGTCAGTTTAGATGGGGAGGAGCAGTACTTC; CDR3: CASSVSLDGEEQYF
J: TRBJ1-4; size: -; V: TRBV10-3; D: TRBD1; DNA: TGTGCCATCAGCCAGGACAGGCGCAACGAAAAACTGTTTTTT; CDR3: CAISQDRRNEKLFF
J: TRBJ1-1; size: once; V: TRBV5-4; D: -; DNA: TGTGCCAGCAGCCCTCAAGGGCGGGCTGAAGCTTTCTTT; CDR3: CASSPQGRAEAFF
J: TRBJ2-7; size: -; V: TRBV19; D: -; DNA: TGTGCCAGTAGCGACTTAGGATGGGAGCAGTACTTC; CDR3: CASSDLGWEQYF